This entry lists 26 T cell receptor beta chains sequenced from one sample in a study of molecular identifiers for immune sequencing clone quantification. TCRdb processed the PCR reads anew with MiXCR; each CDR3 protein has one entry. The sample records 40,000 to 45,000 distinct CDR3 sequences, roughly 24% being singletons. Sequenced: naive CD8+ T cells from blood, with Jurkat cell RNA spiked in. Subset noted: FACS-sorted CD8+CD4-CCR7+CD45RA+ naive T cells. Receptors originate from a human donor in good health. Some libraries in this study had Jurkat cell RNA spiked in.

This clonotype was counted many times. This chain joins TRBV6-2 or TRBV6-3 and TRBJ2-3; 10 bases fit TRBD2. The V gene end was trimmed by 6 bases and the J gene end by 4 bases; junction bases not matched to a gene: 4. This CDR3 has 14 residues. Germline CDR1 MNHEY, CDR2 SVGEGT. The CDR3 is CASRGTSAADTQYF. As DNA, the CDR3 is TGTGCCAGCAGGGGGACTAGCGCCGCAGATACGCAGTATTTT.

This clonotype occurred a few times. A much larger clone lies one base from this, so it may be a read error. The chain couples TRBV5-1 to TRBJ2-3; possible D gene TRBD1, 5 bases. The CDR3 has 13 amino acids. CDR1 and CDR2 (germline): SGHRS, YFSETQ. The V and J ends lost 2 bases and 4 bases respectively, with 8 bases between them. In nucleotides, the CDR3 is TGCGCCAGCAGCTTTGACAGCGCAGATACGCAGTATTTT. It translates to CASSFDSADTQYF.

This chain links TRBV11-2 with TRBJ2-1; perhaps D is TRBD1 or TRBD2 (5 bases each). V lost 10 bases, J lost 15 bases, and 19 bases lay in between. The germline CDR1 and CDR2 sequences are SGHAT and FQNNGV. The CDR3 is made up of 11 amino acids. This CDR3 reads CATVGAPAPFF. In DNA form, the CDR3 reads TGTGCCACAGTCGGGGCCCCTGCGCCGTTCTTC.

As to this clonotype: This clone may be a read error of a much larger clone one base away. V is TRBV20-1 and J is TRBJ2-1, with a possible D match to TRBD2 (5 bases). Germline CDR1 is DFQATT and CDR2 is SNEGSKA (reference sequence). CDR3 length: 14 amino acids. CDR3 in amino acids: CSARGGSPYNERFF. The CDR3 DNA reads TGCAGTGCTAGGGGTGGGAGTCCATACAATGAGCGGTTCTTC.

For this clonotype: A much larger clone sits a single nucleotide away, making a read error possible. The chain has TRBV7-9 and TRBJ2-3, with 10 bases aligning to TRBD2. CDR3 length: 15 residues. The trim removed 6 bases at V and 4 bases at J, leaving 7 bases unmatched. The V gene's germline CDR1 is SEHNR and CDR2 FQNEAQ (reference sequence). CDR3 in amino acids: CASSFLAGAPDTQYF. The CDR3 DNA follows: TGTGCCAGCAGTTTTCTAGCGGGAGCGCCAGATACGCAGTATTTT.

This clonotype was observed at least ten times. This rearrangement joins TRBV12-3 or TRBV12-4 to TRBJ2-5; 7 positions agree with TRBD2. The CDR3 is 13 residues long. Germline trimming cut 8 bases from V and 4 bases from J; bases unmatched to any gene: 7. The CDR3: CASRSGVAETQYF. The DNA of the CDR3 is TGTGCCAGCCGGAGCGGGGTGGCAGAGACCCAGTACTTC.

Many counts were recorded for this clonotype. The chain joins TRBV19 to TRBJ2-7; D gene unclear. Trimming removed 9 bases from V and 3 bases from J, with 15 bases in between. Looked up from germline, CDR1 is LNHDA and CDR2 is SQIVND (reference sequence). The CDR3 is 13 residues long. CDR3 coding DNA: TGTGCCAGCCGCCCGACCGGCCTCTACGAGCAGTACTTC. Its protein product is CASRPTGLYEQYF.

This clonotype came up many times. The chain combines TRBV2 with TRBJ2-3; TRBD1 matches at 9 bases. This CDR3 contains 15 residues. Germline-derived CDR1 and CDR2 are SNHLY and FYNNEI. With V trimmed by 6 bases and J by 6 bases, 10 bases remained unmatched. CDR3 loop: CASRLLGQGPDTQYF. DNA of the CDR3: TGTGCCAGCAGGCTTCTGGGACAGGGCCCCGATACGCAGTATTTT.

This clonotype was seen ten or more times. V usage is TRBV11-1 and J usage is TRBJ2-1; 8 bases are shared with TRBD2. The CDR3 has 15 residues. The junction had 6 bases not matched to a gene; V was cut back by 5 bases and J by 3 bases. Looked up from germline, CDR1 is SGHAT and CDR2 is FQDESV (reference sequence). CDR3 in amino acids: CASSRYGTSYNEQFF. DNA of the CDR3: TGTGCCAGCAGCCGATATGGGACTAGCTACAATGAGCAGTTCTTC.

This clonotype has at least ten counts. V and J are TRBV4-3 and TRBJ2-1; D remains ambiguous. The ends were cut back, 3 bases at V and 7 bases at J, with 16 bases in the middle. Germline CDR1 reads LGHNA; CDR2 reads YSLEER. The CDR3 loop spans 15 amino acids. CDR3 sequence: CASSHVWVVMNEQFF. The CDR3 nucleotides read TGCGCCAGCAGCCACGTCTGGGTCGTAATGAATGAGCAGTTCTTC.

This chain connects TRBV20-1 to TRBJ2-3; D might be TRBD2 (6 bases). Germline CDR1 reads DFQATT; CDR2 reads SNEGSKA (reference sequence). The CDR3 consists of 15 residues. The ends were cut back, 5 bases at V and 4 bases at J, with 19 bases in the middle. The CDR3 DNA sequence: TGCAGTGCTGCGGTCGGGACTGGGGTTTCAGATACGCAGTATTTT. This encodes CSAAVGTGVSDTQYF.

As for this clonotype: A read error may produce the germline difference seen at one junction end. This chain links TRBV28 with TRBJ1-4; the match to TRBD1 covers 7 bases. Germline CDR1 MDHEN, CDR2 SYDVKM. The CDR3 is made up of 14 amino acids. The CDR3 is CASTGQAPNEELFF. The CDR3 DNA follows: TGTGCCAGCACCGGACAGGCGCCTAATGAAGAACTGTTTTTT. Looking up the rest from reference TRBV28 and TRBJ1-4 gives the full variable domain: DVKVTQSSRYLVKRTGEKVFLECVQDMDHENMFWYRQDPGLGLRLIYFSYDVKMKEKGDIPEGYSVSREKKERFSLILESASTNQTSMYLCASTGQAPNEELFFGSGTQLSVL.

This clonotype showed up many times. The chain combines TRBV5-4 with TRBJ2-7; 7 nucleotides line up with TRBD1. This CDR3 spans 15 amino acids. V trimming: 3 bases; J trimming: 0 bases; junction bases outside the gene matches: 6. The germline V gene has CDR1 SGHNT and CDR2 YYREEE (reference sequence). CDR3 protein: CASSSGQSSSYEQYF. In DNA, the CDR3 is TGTGCCAGCAGCTCGGGACAGAGTAGCTCCTACGAGCAGTACTTC.

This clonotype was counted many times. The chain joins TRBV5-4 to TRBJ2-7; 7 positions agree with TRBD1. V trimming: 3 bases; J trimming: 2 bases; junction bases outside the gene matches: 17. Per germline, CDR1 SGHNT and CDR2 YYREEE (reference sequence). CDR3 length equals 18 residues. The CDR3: CASSSEGYPTGKPYEQYF. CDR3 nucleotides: TGTGCCAGCAGCTCCGAAGGATACCCGACAGGGAAGCCCTACGAGCAGTACTTC.

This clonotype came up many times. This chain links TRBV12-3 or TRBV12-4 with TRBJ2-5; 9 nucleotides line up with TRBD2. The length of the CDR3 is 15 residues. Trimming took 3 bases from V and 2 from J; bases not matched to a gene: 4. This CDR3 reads CASSFIAGAQETQYF. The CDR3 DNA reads TGTGCCAGCAGTTTTATAGCGGGGGCTCAAGAGACCCAGTACTTC.

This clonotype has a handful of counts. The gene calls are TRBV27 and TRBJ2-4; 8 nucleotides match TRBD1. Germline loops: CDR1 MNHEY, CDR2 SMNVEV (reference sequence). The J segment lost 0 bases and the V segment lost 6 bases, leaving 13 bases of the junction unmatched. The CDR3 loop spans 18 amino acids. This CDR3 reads CASSLKQGDVQAKNIQYF. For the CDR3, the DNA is TGTGCCAGCAGCCTTAAACAGGGGGATGTCCAAGCCAAAAACATTCAGTACTTC.

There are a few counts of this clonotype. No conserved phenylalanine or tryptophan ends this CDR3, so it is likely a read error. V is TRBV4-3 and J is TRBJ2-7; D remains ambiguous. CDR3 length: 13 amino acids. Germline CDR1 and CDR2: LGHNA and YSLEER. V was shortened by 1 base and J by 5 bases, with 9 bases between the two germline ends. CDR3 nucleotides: TGCGCCAGCAGCCAAGCTTCCTGGGACGAGCAGTACCTC. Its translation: CASSQASWDEQYL.

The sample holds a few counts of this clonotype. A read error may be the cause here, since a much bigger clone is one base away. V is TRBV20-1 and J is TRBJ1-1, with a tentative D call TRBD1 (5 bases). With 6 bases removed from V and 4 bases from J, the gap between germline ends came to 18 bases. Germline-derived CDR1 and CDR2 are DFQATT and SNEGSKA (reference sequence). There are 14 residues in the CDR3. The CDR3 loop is CSANEEGWSTEAFF. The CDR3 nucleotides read TGCAGTGCCAACGAGGAGGGGTGGAGCACTGAAGCTTTCTTT.

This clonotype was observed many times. This CDR3 is CSGGAGNTIYF. The CDR3 coding sequence is TGCAGTGGAGGAGCTGGAAACACCATATATTTT. The J gene is TRBJ1-3, the V gene TRBV20-1; D gene ambiguous. V was clipped by 7 bases and J by 2 bases, with 6 bases between them. CDR1 DFQATT and CDR2 SNEGSKA come from the germline V gene (reference sequence). The CDR3 totals 11 residues.

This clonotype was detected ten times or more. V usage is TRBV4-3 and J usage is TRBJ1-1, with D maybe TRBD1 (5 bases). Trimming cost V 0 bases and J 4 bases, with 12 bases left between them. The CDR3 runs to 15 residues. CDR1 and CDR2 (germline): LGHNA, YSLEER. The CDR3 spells CASSQEVRGPTEAFF. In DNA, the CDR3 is TGCGCCAGCAGCCAAGAAGTCCGGGGCCCCACTGAAGCTTTCTTT.

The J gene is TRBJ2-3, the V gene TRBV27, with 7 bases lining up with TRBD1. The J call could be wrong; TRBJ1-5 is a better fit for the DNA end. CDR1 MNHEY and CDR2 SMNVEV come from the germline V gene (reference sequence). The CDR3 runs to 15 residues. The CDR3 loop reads CASSSGTVSTGTQHF. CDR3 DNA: TGTGCCAGCAGTTCCGGGACAGTTAGCACAGGTACGCAGCATTTT.

CDR3 in amino acids: CASSFQLAPTNPGELFF. CDR3 sequence (DNA): TGTGCCAGCAGCTTCCAACTAGCGCCAACTAACCCCGGGGAGCTGTTTTTT. J is TRBJ2-2 and V is TRBV7-6; 7 bases are shared with TRBD2. The CDR3 loop spans 17 amino acids. Trimming at V came to 3 bases and at J to 6 bases, leaving 13 bases not matched to a gene. The germline V gene encodes CDR1 SGHVS and CDR2 FNYEAQ. Filled out from reference TRBV7-6 and TRBJ2-2, the complete variable domain reads GAGVSQSPRYKVTKRGQDVALRCDPISGHVSLYWYRQALGQGPEFLTYFNYEAQQDKSGLPNDRFSAERPEGSISTLTIQRTEQRDSAMYRCASSFQLAPTNPGELFFGEGSRLTVL.

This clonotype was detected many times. The CDR3 DNA reads TGCAGTGCTAGGGTGGTGGATAGCACAGATACGCAGTATTTT. Its protein product is CSARVVDSTDTQYF. V and J are TRBV20-1 and TRBJ2-3; D remains ambiguous. The CDR3 extends over 14 amino acids. Germline V gives CDR1 DFQATT, CDR2 SNEGSKA (reference sequence). V was trimmed by 3 bases and J by 0 bases, leaving 10 bases between them.

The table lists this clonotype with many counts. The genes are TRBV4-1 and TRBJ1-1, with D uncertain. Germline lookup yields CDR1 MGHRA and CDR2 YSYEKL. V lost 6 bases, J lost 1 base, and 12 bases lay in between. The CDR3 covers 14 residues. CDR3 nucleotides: TGCGCCAGCAGGCTTGCAGATAAGAACACTGAAGCTTTCTTT. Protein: CASRLADKNTEAFF.

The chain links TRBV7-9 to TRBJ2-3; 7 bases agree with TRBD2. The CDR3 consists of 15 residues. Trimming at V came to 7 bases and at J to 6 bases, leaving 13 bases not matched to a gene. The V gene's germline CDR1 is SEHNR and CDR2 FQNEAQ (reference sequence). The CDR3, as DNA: TGTGCCAGCATCTCAACGCGGGAGACCGGGGATACGCAGTATTTT. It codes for CASISTRETGDTQYF.

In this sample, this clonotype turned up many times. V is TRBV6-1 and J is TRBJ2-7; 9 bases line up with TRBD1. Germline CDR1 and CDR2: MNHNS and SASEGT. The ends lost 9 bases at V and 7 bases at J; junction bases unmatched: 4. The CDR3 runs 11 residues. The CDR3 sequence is CASGTGNEQYF. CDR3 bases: TGTGCCAGTGGGACAGGGAATGAGCAGTACTTC.